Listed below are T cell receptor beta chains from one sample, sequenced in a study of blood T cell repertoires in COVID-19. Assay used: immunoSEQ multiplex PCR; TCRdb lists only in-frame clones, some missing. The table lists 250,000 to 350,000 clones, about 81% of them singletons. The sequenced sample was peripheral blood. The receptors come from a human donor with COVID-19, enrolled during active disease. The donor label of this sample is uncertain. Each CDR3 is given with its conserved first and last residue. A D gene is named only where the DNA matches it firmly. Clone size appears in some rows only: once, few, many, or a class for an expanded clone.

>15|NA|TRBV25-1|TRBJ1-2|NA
CASRSSLGGSHGYTF
TGTGCCAGCAGATCCTCCTTGGGCGGGAGCCATGGCTACACCTTC
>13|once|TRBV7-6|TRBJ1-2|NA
CASSFRGARGYTF
TGTGCCAGCAGCTTTCGGGGGGCGCGGGGCTACACCTTC
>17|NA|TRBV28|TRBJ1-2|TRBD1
CASRPLQGVKIDYGYTF
TGTGCCAGCAGGCCTCTTCAGGGGGTAAAGATTGACTATGGCTACACCTTC
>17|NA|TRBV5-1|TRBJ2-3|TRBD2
CASSLGTSGRATDTQYF
TGCGCCAGCAGCTTGGGGACTAGCGGGAGGGCCACAGATACGCAGTATTTT
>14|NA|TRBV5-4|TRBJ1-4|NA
CASSLAPRDEKLFF
TGTGCCAGCAGCTTGGCCCCGAGGGATGAAAAACTGTTTTTT
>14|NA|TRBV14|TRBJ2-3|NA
CASMKGQPGDTQYF
TGTGCCAGCATGAAAGGACAGCCAGGGGATACGCAGTATTTT
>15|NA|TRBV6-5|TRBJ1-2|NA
CASKKEAGPNYGYTF
TGTGCCAGCAAGAAAGAGGCGGGACCTAACTATGGCTACACCTTC
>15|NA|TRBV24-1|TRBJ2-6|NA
CATSDPSSGANVLTF
TGTGCCACCAGTGATCCCTCCTCTGGGGCCAACGTCCTGACTTTC
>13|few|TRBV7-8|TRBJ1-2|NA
CASRPGANYGYTF
TGTGCCAGCAGACCAGGCGCTAACTATGGCTACACCTTC
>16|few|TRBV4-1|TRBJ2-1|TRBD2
CASSPHGTSGPNEQFF
TGCGCCAGCAGCCCTCACGGGACTAGCGGTCCCAATGAGCAGTTCTTC
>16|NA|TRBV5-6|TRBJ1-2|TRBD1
CASSGPGQGLGYGYTF
TGTGCCAGCAGCGGACCGGGACAGGGATTGGGCTATGGCTACACCTTC
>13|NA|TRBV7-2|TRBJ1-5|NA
CASSLGGDKPQHF
TGTGCCAGCAGCTTAGGGGGCGACAAGCCCCAGCATTTT
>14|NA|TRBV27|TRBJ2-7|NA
CASSPTRASSEQYF
TGTGCCAGCAGTCCCACCCGTGCATCGAGCGAGCAGTACTTC
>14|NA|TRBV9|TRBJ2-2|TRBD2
CASRTGLNTGELFF
TGTGCCAGCAGGACGGGACTAAACACCGGGGAGCTGTTTTTT
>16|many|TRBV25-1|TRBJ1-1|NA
CASRKKDGGRFTEAFF
TGTGCCAGCCGAAAGAAGGATGGTGGCAGGTTCACTGAAGCTTTCTTT
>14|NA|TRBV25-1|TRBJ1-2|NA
CASSYGQGYYGYTF
TGTGCCAGCAGCTATGGGCAGGGGTACTATGGCTACACCTTC
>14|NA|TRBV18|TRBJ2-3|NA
CASSPPLGEATQYF
TGTGCCAGCTCACCGCCGCTGGGGGAGGCTACGCAGTATTTT
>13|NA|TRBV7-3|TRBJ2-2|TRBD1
CASSLQGHGELFF
TGTGCCAGCAGCCTACAGGGGCACGGGGAGCTGTTTTTT
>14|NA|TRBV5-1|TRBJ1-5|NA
CASSLGAVDQPQHF
TGCGCCAGCAGCTTAGGGGCAGTGGATCAGCCCCAGCATTTT
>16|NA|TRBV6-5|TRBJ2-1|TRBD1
CASSSLRDRGHNEQFF
TGTGCCAGCAGTTCCTTGCGGGACAGGGGGCACAATGAGCAGTTCTTC
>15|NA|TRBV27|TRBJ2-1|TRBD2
CASSRGSQVIREQFF
TGTGCCAGCAGTCGCGGGAGCCAGGTAATTCGTGAGCAGTTCTTC
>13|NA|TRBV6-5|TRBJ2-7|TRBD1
CASTLDRGMEQYF
TGTGCCAGCACCCTGGACAGGGGGATGGAGCAGTACTTC
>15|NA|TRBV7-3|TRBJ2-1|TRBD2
CASSPGLASYNEQFF
TGTGCCAGCAGCCCGGGACTAGCGAGCTACAATGAGCAGTTCTTC
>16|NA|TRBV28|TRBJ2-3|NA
CASSLHSNTSTDTQYF
TGTGCCAGCAGTCTCCACAGTAACACTAGCACAGATACGCAGTATTTT
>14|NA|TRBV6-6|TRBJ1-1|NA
CASRGPTVNTEAFF
TGTGCCAGCCGCGGGCCGACGGTGAACACTGAAGCTTTCTTT
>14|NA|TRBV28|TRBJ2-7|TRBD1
CASSADRIPYEQYF
TGTGCCAGCAGTGCGGACAGGATCCCTTACGAGCAGTACTTC
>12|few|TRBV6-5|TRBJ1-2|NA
CASSRGGYGYTF
TGTGCCAGCAGCAGAGGGGGCTATGGCTACACCTTC
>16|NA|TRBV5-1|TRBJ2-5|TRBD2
CASSPRPLAGGETQYF
TGCGCCAGCAGCCCGCGGCCCTTAGCGGGAGGAGAGACCCAGTACTTC
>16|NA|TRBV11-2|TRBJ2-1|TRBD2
CASSLDRSGGLLGQFF
TGTGCCAGCAGCTTAGATAGGAGCGGGGGGTTGCTGGGGCAGTTCTTC
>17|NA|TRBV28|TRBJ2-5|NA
CASSQVLGGMDGETQYF
TGTGCCAGCTCTCAGGTTCTTGGAGGAATGGATGGAGAGACCCAGTACTTC
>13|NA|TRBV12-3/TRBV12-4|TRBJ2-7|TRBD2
CASSPGTSHEQYF
TGTGCCAGCAGTCCGGGGACTAGCCACGAGCAGTACTTC
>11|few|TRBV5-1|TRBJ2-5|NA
CASSLGEDQYF
TGCGCCAGCAGCTTGGGAGAAGACCAGTACTTC
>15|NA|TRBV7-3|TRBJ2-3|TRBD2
CASSSSGRSTDTQYF
TGTGCCAGCAGCTCTAGCGGGAGGTCCACAGATACGCAGTATTTT
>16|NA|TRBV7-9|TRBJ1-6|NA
CASSSLQSSYNSPLHF
TGTGCCAGCAGCTCCTTACAGAGCTCCTATAATTCACCCCTCCACTTT
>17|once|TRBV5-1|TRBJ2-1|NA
CASSLEVGRRSYNEQFF
TGCGCCAGCAGCTTGGAAGTAGGGAGGCGCTCCTACAATGAGCAGTTCTTC
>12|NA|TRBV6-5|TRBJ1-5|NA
CASSPDTRPQHF
TGTGCCAGCAGTCCGGACACGAGGCCCCAGCATTTT
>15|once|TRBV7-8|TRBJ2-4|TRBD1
CASSIDRVAKNIQYF
TGTGCCAGCAGCATCGACAGGGTAGCCAAAAACATTCAGTACTTC
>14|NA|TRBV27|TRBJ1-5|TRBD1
CASSSQGVFQPQHF
TGTGCCAGCAGTTCCCAGGGGGTATTTCAGCCCCAGCATTTT
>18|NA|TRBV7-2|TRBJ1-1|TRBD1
CASSYRPGQGAKNPEAFF
TGTGCCAGCAGCTACCGCCCGGGACAGGGGGCGAAGAACCCTGAAGCTTTCTTT
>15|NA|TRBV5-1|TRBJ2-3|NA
CASSLGTIREDTQYF
TGCGCCAGCAGCTTGGGTACAATCAGGGAAGATACGCAGTATTTT
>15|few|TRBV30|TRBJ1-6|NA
CAWSMGGLRNSPLHF
TGTGCCTGGAGTATGGGAGGTTTGAGGAATTCACCCCTCCACTTT